This note documents a single T cell receptor beta chain sequence. The target antigen is unknown. The sample comes from a study of a mutant IDH1 vaccine in newly diagnosed glioma. Study-wide context: Across weeks 1, 3, 5, 7, 11, 15, 19 and 23, patients received a vaccination each time, eight in all. Vaccine administration was initiated 4-6 weeks following radiotherapy alone, or with temozolomide cycles. General study findings and limits: Top peripheral T cell clonotype shifts appeared unrelated to pseudoprogression. Altogether, 85% to 95% of patients exhibited vaccine-induced immune responses.

The V gene lost 2 bases and the J gene lost 0 bases, with 8 bases spanning the gap. This CDR3 comprises 15 residues. CDR1 and CDR2 (germline): MDHEN, SYDVKM. Time point specified: week 5, during vaccination. One vaccine dose held 300 ug of mutant IDH1 20-mer peptide and came with topical imiquimod. Generated by immunoSEQ multiplex PCR, the TCRdb table keeps only in-frame clones and is missing some. The repertoire holds about 33,000 clones, about four fifths seen once, with more than 20% in the top ten. The clonotype comes from a man aged 25 to 40 with glioma. Sequenced here: PBMCs, sampled from a glioma patient whose treatment included an IDH1 peptide vaccine. The gene calls are TRBV28 and TRBJ1-5; D is unresolved. This chain's CDR3 is CASSLNRYSNQPQHF. The CDR3 coding sequence is TGTGCCAGCAGTTTAAACAGATATAGCAATCAGCCCCAGCATTTT.